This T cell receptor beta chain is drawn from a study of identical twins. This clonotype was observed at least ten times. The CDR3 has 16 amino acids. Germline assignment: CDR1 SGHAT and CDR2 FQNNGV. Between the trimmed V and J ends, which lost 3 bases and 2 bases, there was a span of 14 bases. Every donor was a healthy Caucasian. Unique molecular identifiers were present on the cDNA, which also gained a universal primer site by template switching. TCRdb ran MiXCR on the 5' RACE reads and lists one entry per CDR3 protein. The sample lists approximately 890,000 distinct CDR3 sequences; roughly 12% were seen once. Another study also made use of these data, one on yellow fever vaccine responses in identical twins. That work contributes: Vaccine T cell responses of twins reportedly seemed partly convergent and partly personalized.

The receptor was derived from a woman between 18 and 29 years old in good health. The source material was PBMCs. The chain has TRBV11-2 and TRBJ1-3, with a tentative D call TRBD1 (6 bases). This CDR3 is CASSLTGGLTGNTIYF. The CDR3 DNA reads TGTGCCAGCAGCTTGACGGGGGGGCTGACTGGAAACACCATATATTTT.